Shown below are 28 T cell receptor beta chains from a single sample sequenced in a study of OX40 agonist ivuxolimab in advanced cancers. The data were produced by immunoSEQ multiplex PCR, yet TCRdb's version contains in-frame clones alone and is incomplete. This sample has about 79,000 clones, with over 75% found just once. This specimen was CD4+ or CD8+ T cells sorted from blood, taken in a trial of the OX40 agonist ivuxolimab. These receptors were collected from an adult with an advanced solid tumor such as melanoma, head and neck, liver or kidney cancer.

This clone was detected only once. The chain combines TRBV20-1 with TRBJ2-5; D is tentatively TRBD1 or TRBD2 (5 bases each). This CDR3 comprises 9 residues. Trimming shortened V by 5 bases and J by 7 bases, and 5 bases separated the two germline ends. Looked up from germline, CDR1 is DFQATT and CDR2 is SNEGSKA (reference sequence). CDR3 DNA sequence: TGCAGTGCTGGGGGGACCCAGTACTTC. The encoded protein is CSAGGTQYF.

The rearrangement uses TRBV19 and TRBJ1-1; 7 nucleotides align to TRBD1. V was pared by 10 bases and J by 5 bases, with 19 bases of the junction left unmatched. The CDR3 sequence is 16 residues long. Germline V gene sequence: CDR1 LNHDA, CDR2 SQIVND (reference sequence). CDR3 sequence reads: CATAPLGGRGRTEAFF. CDR3 DNA sequence: TGTGCCACAGCGCCTCTGGGGGGGAGGGGGCGAACTGAAGCTTTCTTT.

J is TRBJ1-2 and V is TRBV6-1, with a possible D match to TRBD1 (5 bases). The V end lost 6 bases, the J end lost 1 base, and 12 bases lay between the germline ends. CDR3 length: 14 amino acids. Germline assignment: CDR1 MNHNS and CDR2 SASEGT. CDR3 nucleotides: TGTGCCAGCAGAAAGGGAGACAGTAACTATGGCTACACCTTC. It codes for CASRKGDSNYGYTF.

CDR3 sequence reads: CASSRGNTIYF. The CDR3 nucleotides are TGTGCCAGCAGTCGAGGGAACACCATATATTTT. The chain is built from TRBV25-1 and TRBJ1-3, with unresolved D. Per the germline V gene, CDR1 is MGHDK and CDR2 is SYGVNS. This CDR3 is built from 11 residues. V shed 5 bases and J shed 7 bases, with 6 bases lying between them.

This rearrangement joins TRBV28 to TRBJ1-2; TRBD1 agrees at 7 bases. The CDR3 totals 14 residues. Germline loops: CDR1 MDHEN, CDR2 SYDVKM. J was trimmed by 5 bases and V by 5 bases; bases with no gene match: 8. The CDR3 reads CASSNPGQIYGYTF. DNA for the CDR3: TGTGCCAGCAGTAACCCGGGACAGATATATGGCTACACCTTC.

The gene calls are TRBV5-1 and TRBJ1-5; tentative D call: TRBD1 (5 bases). Germline CDR1 SGHRS, CDR2 YFSETQ. Between the trimmed V and J ends, which lost 0 bases and 5 bases, there was a span of 9 bases. The CDR3 sequence is 14 residues long. The CDR3 loop is CASSLAGNDQPQHF. DNA of the CDR3: TGCGCCAGCAGCTTGGCAGGGAACGATCAGCCCCAGCATTTT.

The chain uses TRBV5-5 and TRBJ2-6; D not certain. Germline assignment: CDR1 SGHKS and CDR2 YYEKEE (reference sequence). The length of the CDR3 is 14 residues. V lost 4 bases and J 4 bases, leaving 9 bases between the germline ends. Here the CDR3 reads CASSTGVGANVLTF. The CDR3 DNA is TGTGCCAGCAGCACCGGAGTGGGGGCCAACGTCCTGACTTTC.

The chain is built from TRBV5-1 and TRBJ2-7; tentatively, D is TRBD2 (7 bases). The V gene lost 4 bases and the J gene lost 3 bases, with 14 bases spanning the gap. The CDR3 runs to 14 residues. Germline V gene data show CDR1 as SGHRS and CDR2 as YFSETQ. The CDR3 loop is CASSPRGPGYEQYF. In nucleotides, the CDR3 is TGCGCCAGCAGCCCGCGGGGGCCCGGCTACGAGCAGTACTTC.

This chain links TRBV11-2 with TRBJ2-1; perhaps TRBD1 as D (6 bases). This CDR3 is 15 amino acids long. The V and J ends lost 0 bases and 2 bases respectively, with 8 bases between them. The germline V gene has CDR1 SGHAT and CDR2 FQNNGV. The chain's CDR3 is CASSLERTAYNEQFF. The DNA of the CDR3 is TGTGCCAGCAGCTTAGAGAGGACAGCCTACAATGAGCAGTTCTTC. The whole variable domain, filled in from reference TRBV11-2 and TRBJ2-1, reads EAGVAQSPRYKIIEKRQSVAFWCNPISGHATLYWYQQILGQGPKLLIQFQNNGVVDDSQLPKDRFSAERLKGVDSTLKIQPAKLEDSAVYLCASSLERTAYNEQFFGPGTRLTVL.

A single count supports this clone. The rearrangement joins TRBV11-2 to TRBJ1-3; 7 positions match TRBD1. The CDR3 covers 15 residues. Trimming at V came to 5 bases and at J to 2 bases, leaving 6 bases not matched to a gene. CDR1 and CDR2 (germline): SGHAT, FQNNGV. The CDR3 here is CASSPGQVAGNTIYF. The CDR3, as DNA: TGTGCCAGCAGCCCCGGACAGGTGGCTGGAAACACCATATATTTT.

V is TRBV27 and J is TRBJ1-3; 8 positions match TRBD1. The J segment lost 0 bases and the V segment lost 8 bases, leaving 9 bases of the junction unmatched. The germline gives CDR1 MNHEY, CDR2 SMNVEV (reference sequence). The CDR3 has 16 residues. This CDR3 is CASLPGQEHSGNTIYF. In DNA form, the CDR3 reads TGTGCCAGCCTCCCGGGACAGGAGCACTCTGGAAACACCATATATTTT.

The rearrangement uses TRBV15 and TRBJ2-7; possibly TRBD2 for D (6 bases). The germline V gene has CDR1 LNHNV and CDR2 YYDKDF (reference sequence). The CDR3 contains 16 residues. The V gene lost 3 bases and the J gene lost 0 bases, with 15 bases spanning the gap. The CDR3 DNA follows: TGTGCCACCAGCAGTGGGGAGCGGGCGCGCTCCTACGAGCAGTACTTC. It translates to CATSSGERARSYEQYF.

The gene calls are TRBV19 and TRBJ2-6, with 7 bases identical to TRBD1. In germline, CDR1 is LNHDA, CDR2 SQIVND (reference sequence). This CDR3 comprises 16 residues. V was pared by 4 bases and J by 3 bases, with 6 bases of the junction left unmatched. CDR3 protein: CASSRSTGVGANVLTF. As DNA, the CDR3 is TGTGCCAGTAGTAGAAGCACAGGGGTTGGGGCCAACGTCCTGACTTTC. Using reference TRBV19 and TRBJ2-6 for the parts outside the CDR3, the full variable domain is DGGITQSPKYLFRKEGQNVTLSCEQNLNHDAMYWYRQDPGQGLRLIYYSQIVNDFQKGDIAEGYSVSREKKESFPLTVTSAQKNPTAFYLCASSRSTGVGANVLTFGAGSRLTVL.

This sequence joins TRBV5-6 and TRBJ2-7; 9 nucleotides line up with TRBD2. V gave up 4 bases and J gave up 5 bases; unmatched junction bases: 13. Germline lookup yields CDR1 SGHDT and CDR2 YYEEEE. The CDR3 totals 16 residues. In nucleotides, the CDR3 is TGTGCCAGCAGCGTCACGCTAGCGGGAAATTCCCACGAGCAGTACTTC. This codes for CASSVTLAGNSHEQYF. Filled out from reference TRBV5-6 and TRBJ2-7, the complete variable domain reads DAGVTQSPTHLIKTRGQQVTLRCSPKSGHDTVSWYQQALGQGPQFIFQYYEEEERQRGNFPDRFSGHQFPNYSSELNVNALLLGDSALYLCASSVTLAGNSHEQYFGPGTRLTVT.

This clone was counted a single time. The chain uses TRBV5-6 and TRBJ1-1, with no clear D. This CDR3 contains 15 residues. V was cut by 1 base and J by 1 base, with 11 bases left in between. Germline CDR1 and CDR2: SGHDT and YYEEEE. DNA of the CDR3: TGTGCCAGCAGCTTGTCAGGAATGGGGAACACTGAAGCTTTCTTT. This codes for CASSLSGMGNTEAFF. The full variable domain, rest sourced from reference TRBV5-6 and TRBJ1-1, is DAGVTQSPTHLIKTRGQQVTLRCSPKSGHDTVSWYQQALGQGPQFIFQYYEEEERQRGNFPDRFSGHQFPNYSSELNVNALLLGDSALYLCASSLSGMGNTEAFFGQGTRLTVV.

The chain employs TRBV2 and TRBJ2-7; 7 nucleotides match TRBD2. Germline CDR1 is SNHLY and CDR2 is FYNNEI. The CDR3 spans 15 residues. The junction had 8 bases not matched to a gene; V was cut back by 3 bases and J by 3 bases. CDR3 amino acids: CASSEGRGRGYEQYF. The DNA of the CDR3 is TGTGCCAGCAGTGAGGGTCGCGGGAGAGGCTACGAGCAGTACTTC.

The chain employs TRBV5-4 and TRBJ2-7, with D possibly TRBD2 on 6 matching bases. Germline lookup yields CDR1 SGHNT and CDR2 YYREEE (reference sequence). The V end lost 4 bases, the J end lost 0 bases, and 20 bases lay between the germline ends. This CDR3 has 17 residues. CDR3 residues: CASSQGRAGRSSYEQYF. The CDR3 DNA reads TGTGCCAGCAGCCAGGGTAGGGCGGGACGGTCCTCCTACGAGCAGTACTTC. Looking up the rest from reference TRBV5-4 and TRBJ2-7 gives the full variable domain: ETGVTQSPTHLIKTRGQQVTLRCSSQSGHNTVSWYQQALGQGPQFIFQYYREEENGRGNFPPRFSGLQFPNYSSELNVNALELDDSALYLCASSQGRAGRSSYEQYFGPGTRLTVT.

This clone occurred once. V usage is TRBV5-4 and J usage is TRBJ2-1; 8 positions match TRBD2. Per the germline V gene, CDR1 is SGHNT and CDR2 is YYREEE (reference sequence). V shed 4 bases and J 6 bases; nucleotides not matched to a gene: 12. This CDR3 comprises 16 residues. The CDR3 DNA follows: TGTGCCAGCAGCCCTTCCGGGACTAGTTCGGCCAATGAGCAGTTCTTC. Protein product: CASSPSGTSSANEQFF.

This rearrangement joins TRBV18 to TRBJ1-1, with D maybe TRBD1 (5 bases). Per the germline V gene, CDR1 is KGHSH and CDR2 is LQKENI. This CDR3 comprises 15 residues. V lost 4 bases and J 10 bases, leaving 22 bases between the germline ends. Here the CDR3 reads CASSQNPGQGPGAFF. DNA of the CDR3: TGTGCCAGCTCACAGAACCCGGGGCAGGGCCCTGGAGCTTTCTTT. Drawing the rest from reference TRBV18 and TRBJ1-1, the complete variable domain is NAGVMQNPRHLVRRRGQEARLRCSPMKGHSHVYWYRQLPEEGLKFMVYLQKENIIDESGMPKERFSAEFPKEGPSILRIQQVVRGDSAAYFCASSQNPGQGPGAFFGQGTRLTVV.

The J gene is TRBJ2-3, the V gene TRBV5-4; no firm D call. Per the germline V gene, CDR1 is SGHNT and CDR2 is YYREEE (reference sequence). V was clipped by 5 bases and J by 6 bases, with 10 bases between them. This CDR3 region has 12 residues. Here the CDR3 reads CASSFSRDTQYF. The DNA of the CDR3 is TGTGCCAGCAGTTTTTCTCGTGATACGCAGTATTTT.

This rearrangement joins TRBV2 to TRBJ2-3, with D tentatively TRBD2 (6 bases). CDR3 length: 14 amino acids. V lost 10 bases and J lost 1, with 15 bases in between. CDR1 is SNHLY and CDR2 is FYNNEI in the germline V gene. The CDR3 loop reads CATIGGLRTDTQYF. The CDR3, as DNA: TGTGCCACCATCGGAGGGCTCCGCACAGATACGCAGTATTTT. Full variable domain (outside the CDR3, taken from reference TRBV2 and TRBJ2-3): EPEVTQTPSHQVTQMGQEVILRCVPISNHLYFYWYRQILGQKVEFLVSFYNNEISEKSEIFDDQFSVERPDGSNFTLKIRSTKLEDSAMYFCATIGGLRTDTQYFGPGTRLTVL.

About this clone itself: Other nucleotide sequences in the sample specify the same CDR3. The V call is TRBV28, the J call TRBJ1-3; TRBD1 agrees at 8 bases. Germline V gene sequence: CDR1 MDHEN, CDR2 SYDVKM. V shed 1 base and J 4 bases; nucleotides not matched to a gene: 9. The CDR3 consists of 17 residues. This CDR3 reads CASSLSAGGGMGNTIYF. The CDR3 DNA reads TGTGCCAGCAGTTTATCCGCAGGGGGCGGAATGGGAAACACCATATATTTT.

The genes are TRBV28 and TRBJ2-2; a possible D gene is TRBD1 (5 bases). Trimming left V 6 bases short and J 3 bases short, with 11 bases between. The CDR3 has 14 residues. From germline, CDR1 is MDHEN and CDR2 SYDVKM. For the CDR3, the DNA is TGTGCCAGCAGCCCCGGACAAGACACCGGGGAGCTGTTTTTT. This encodes CASSPGQDTGELFF.

In DNA, the CDR3 is TGTGCCAGCAGGAGGACAGGGGGACGAGCAGATACGCAGTATTTT. Translating gives CASRRTGGRADTQYF. The chain links TRBV6-5 to TRBJ2-3; TRBD1 matches at 10 bases. This CDR3 region has 15 residues. The ends lost 6 bases at V and 4 bases at J; junction bases unmatched: 7. Germline lookup yields CDR1 MNHEY and CDR2 SVGAGI.

V and J are TRBV9 and TRBJ2-7; D unclear. CDR3 length: 14 amino acids. Germline V lookup: CDR1 SGDLS, CDR2 YYNGEE. V shed 4 bases and J shed 0 bases, with 11 bases lying between them. The CDR3 loop reads CASSTDPSSYEQYF. CDR3 coding DNA: TGTGCCAGCAGCACCGACCCGAGCTCCTACGAGCAGTACTTC.

V is TRBV21-1 and J is TRBJ2-3; the table names TRBD2, a call not compared with the DNA. TRBV21-1 is designated a pseudogene. CDR3 length: 17 residues. CDR3 DNA: TGTGCCAGCAGCGCCATGGGCAACGAAGCGGGAACAGATACGCAGTATTTT. It translates to CASSAMGNEAGTDTQYF.

The chain employs TRBV19 and TRBJ1-5; tentatively, D is TRBD1 (5 bases). CDR1 LNHDA and CDR2 SQIVND come from the germline V gene (reference sequence). CDR3 length equals 12 residues. The V end was cut by 3 bases, the J end by 8 bases, with 8 bases between. This CDR3 reads CASSIWGKPQHF. CDR3 nucleotides: TGTGCCAGTAGTATTTGGGGGAAGCCCCAGCATTTT.

This sequence joins TRBV2 and TRBJ2-5; D might be TRBD1 (5 bases). Germline values: CDR1 SNHLY, CDR2 FYNNEI. The length of the CDR3 is 14 residues. V shed 7 bases and J shed 2 bases, with 14 bases lying between them. CDR3: CASNFRGLQETQYF. CDR3 nucleotide sequence: TGTGCCAGCAACTTTAGGGGTTTACAAGAGACCCAGTACTTC.